Here is one TCR beta chain with its context. Its antigen is currently unknown. The CDR3 runs to 15 residues. Germline values: CDR1 SGHRS, CDR2 YFSETQ. With 3 bases clipped from V and 0 bases from J, the junction kept 3 bases outside the gene matches. The sample comes from a study of CD8 T cells in ankylosing spondylitis. General study findings and limits: A TCR beta motif of 7 or 8 highly homologous variants appeared characteristic of ankylosing spondylitis blood. Several of the motif variants were reported before in synovial fluid and blood from reactive arthritis.

Construction of TCR beta libraries was performed using quantitative 5'-RACE with molecular barcodes. MiXCR, applied by TCRdb to the 5' RACE reads, yields one record per CDR3 protein. The sample consists of about 800,000 distinct CDR3 sequences, 12% of them appearing once. The specimen was blood, either unsorted or a sorted T cell fraction (not recorded which). This TCR was sampled from a male donor with ankylosing spondylitis. The rearrangement links TRBV5-1 to TRBJ1-3, with TRBD1 matching over 7 bases. CDR3 in DNA: TGCGCCAGCAGCTCCGGGACAGACTCTGGAAACACCATATATTTT. Translation gives CASSSGTDSGNTIYF.